Following are 15 T cell receptor beta chains from one sample sequenced in a study of regulatory T cells in long-lasting Graves disease. Arm-PCR of CDR3 regions and iRepertoire HTBI primers were used to build TCR beta libraries. MiXCR was run by TCRdb on the multiplex PCR reads, yielding one entry per CDR3 protein. The sample yields about 290,000 distinct CDR3 sequences, 20% to 25% seen once. The sample's time point: persistent/refractory GD, antithyroid drugs over 5 years with positive TRAb. From PBMCs, RNA was extracted and then used to make the TCR library. The sequencing here drew on peripheral blood mononuclear cells (PBMCs), taken when the disease was refractory, from a patient treated with antithyroid drugs. The source is a female donor with Graves disease.

This clonotype has at least ten counts. One junction end does not reproduce the germline sequence, and a read error may be involved. This chain joins TRBV12-3 or TRBV12-4 and TRBJ1-1; D unresolved. There are 10 residues in the CDR3. The CDR3 sequence: CASMNTEAFF. The CDR3 DNA reads TGTGCCAGCATGAATACTGAAGCTTTCTTT.

This clonotype came up a few times. The rearrangement uses TRBV28 and TRBJ2-2; 7 nucleotides match TRBD1. Trimming took 2 bases from V and 1 from J; bases not matched to a gene: 7. CDR3 length: 17 residues. Germline V gene sequence: CDR1 MDHEN, CDR2 SYDVKM. The CDR3 here is CASSLDTGDLNTGELFF. The CDR3 DNA reads as TGTGCCAGCAGTTTAGACACAGGGGACCTGAACACCGGGGAGCTGTTTTTT.

The rearrangement joins TRBV18 to TRBJ2-1, with TRBD2 matching over 8 bases. Losses at the gene ends were 6 bases for V and 5 bases for J; bases not matched to a gene: 15. CDR3 length: 17 amino acids. Germline CDR1 and CDR2: KGHSH and LQKENI. The CDR3 loop reads CASSPPFLAGGNNEQFF. CDR3 nucleotide sequence: TGTGCCAGCTCCCCCCCCTTTCTGGCGGGAGGTAACAATGAGCAGTTCTTC.

This chain links TRBV6-2 or TRBV6-3 with TRBJ2-2; D is uncertain. Germline values: CDR1 MNHEY, CDR2 SVGEGT. This CDR3 is 14 amino acids long. V was trimmed by 7 bases and J by 1 base, leaving 10 bases between them. The CDR3 is CASNPGLNTGELFF. The CDR3 coding sequence is TGTGCCAGCAACCCGGGCCTGAACACCGGGGAGCTGTTTTTT.

This clonotype came up many times. This rearrangement joins TRBV7-2 to TRBJ2-5; possibly TRBD2 for D (6 bases). The CDR3 is made up of 14 amino acids. V dropped 6 bases and J dropped 0 bases, with 11 bases sitting between them. Germline CDR1 reads SGHTA; CDR2 reads FQGNSA. DNA for the CDR3: TGTGCCAGCAGTTACGGGGGTTACCAAGAGACCCAGTACTTC. Protein: CASSYGGYQETQYF.

This clonotype was seen once. V and J are TRBV28 and TRBJ2-3, with no clear D. The CDR3 spans 12 residues. Between the trimmed V and J ends, which lost 8 bases and 2 bases, there was a span of 8 bases. Germline V gene lookup returns CDR1 MDHEN and CDR2 SYDVKM. The CDR3 DNA follows: TGTGCCAGCGGTACCAACACAGATACGCAGTATTTT. The encoded protein is CASGTNTDTQYF.

V gene TRBV28 combines with J gene TRBJ1-5; possibly TRBD1 for D (6 bases). The V and J ends lost 3 bases and 9 bases respectively, with 24 bases between them. The CDR3 runs 17 residues. Germline V lookup: CDR1 MDHEN, CDR2 SYDVKM. The CDR3 DNA reads as TGTGCCAGCAGTTTCCAGGGCTTACAGGGAGTCGGCCGGCCCCAGCATTTT. Translating it yields CASSFQGLQGVGRPQHF.

Only one count was recorded for this clonotype. A much larger clone is a single base away; this may be a read error. The conserved phenylalanine or tryptophan normally closing the CDR3 is absent here, so this likely arose from a read error. It is unclear where the CDR3 begins or ends on the DNA, so no DNA is shown, and the CDR3 is as TCRdb lists it. The V gene is TRBV12-3 or TRBV12-4, the J gene TRBJ1-2. The CDR3 is made up of 11 amino acids, end residues included. CDR3 sequence reads: CASRSGEGLTL.

V is TRBV19 and J is TRBJ2-2, with 7 bases aligning to TRBD2. Germline CDR1 reads LNHDA; CDR2 reads SQIVND (reference sequence). With V trimmed by 4 bases and J by 6 bases, 11 bases remained unmatched. The CDR3 covers 16 residues. The CDR3 reads CASSTSLAGEPGELFF. CDR3 DNA sequence: TGTGCCAGTAGTACCTCACTGGCGGGAGAACCCGGGGAGCTGTTTTTT.

The chain recombines TRBV7-2 with TRBJ1-1; a possible D gene is TRBD1 (6 bases). Germline-derived CDR1 and CDR2 are SGHTA and FQGNSA. V lost 6 bases and J 1 base, leaving 15 bases between the germline ends. This CDR3 region has 15 residues. The CDR3 coding sequence is TGTGCCAGCAGACTCTTTCAGGGGAAGAACACTGAAGCTTTCTTT. Translating it yields CASRLFQGKNTEAFF.

This rearrangement joins TRBV7-2 to TRBJ2-7; possible D gene TRBD2, 7 bases. The ends were cut back, 1 base at V and 2 bases at J, with 15 bases in the middle. This CDR3 has 16 amino acids. CDR1 and CDR2 from the germline V gene are SGHTA and FQGNSA. This chain's CDR3 is CASSLEGGGPAYEQYF. The CDR3 bases are TGTGCCAGCAGCTTAGAGGGGGGAGGGCCGGCCTACGAGCAGTACTTC. Combining the CDR3 with reference TRBV7-2 and TRBJ2-7 gives the whole variable domain GAGVSQSPSNKVTEKGKDVELRCDPISGHTALYWYRQSLGQGLEFLIYFQGNSAPDKSGLPSDRFSAERTGGSVSTLTIQRTQQEDSAVYLCASSLEGGGPAYEQYFGPGTRLTVT.

In this sample, this clonotype turned up a few times. This chain joins TRBV15 and TRBJ1-1; D is ambiguous. CDR3 length: 13 residues. From germline, CDR1 is LNHNV and CDR2 YYDKDF (reference sequence). V lost 0 bases, J lost 7 bases, and 9 bases lay in between. CDR3: CATSRDPEDEAFF. As DNA, the CDR3 is TGTGCCACCAGCAGAGATCCGGAGGATGAAGCTTTCTTT.

The V gene is TRBV20-1, the J gene TRBJ2-7; no clear D. V was clipped by 3 bases and J by 2 bases, with 11 bases between them. Germline CDR1 is DFQATT and CDR2 is SNEGSKA (reference sequence). There are 13 residues in the CDR3. The CDR3 coding sequence is TGCAGTGCTAGTGGTTCGGACCCCTACGAGCAGTACTTC. Protein sequence: CSASGSDPYEQYF.

This clonotype was detected only a few times. V usage is TRBV18 and J usage is TRBJ2-7; 8 bases map to TRBD2. This CDR3 is built from 17 residues. Germline V gene lookup returns CDR1 KGHSH and CDR2 LQKENI. V lost 3 bases and J lost 1; bases outside the gene matches: 11. The CDR3 nucleotides are TGTGCCAGCTCACCCTTTACCAGCGGGAGTTCATCCTACGAGCAGTACTTC. Protein product: CASSPFTSGSSSYEQYF.

The J gene is TRBJ2-7, the V gene TRBV7-9; D may be TRBD1 (5 bases). The V end lost 2 bases, the J end lost 6 bases, and 17 bases lay between the germline ends. Germline V gene lookup returns CDR1 SEHNR and CDR2 FQNEAQ (reference sequence). CDR3 length equals 15 residues. This CDR3 is CASSLFQGIFSEQYF. In DNA form, the CDR3 reads TGTGCCAGCAGCTTATTTCAGGGAATTTTTTCCGAGCAGTACTTC.